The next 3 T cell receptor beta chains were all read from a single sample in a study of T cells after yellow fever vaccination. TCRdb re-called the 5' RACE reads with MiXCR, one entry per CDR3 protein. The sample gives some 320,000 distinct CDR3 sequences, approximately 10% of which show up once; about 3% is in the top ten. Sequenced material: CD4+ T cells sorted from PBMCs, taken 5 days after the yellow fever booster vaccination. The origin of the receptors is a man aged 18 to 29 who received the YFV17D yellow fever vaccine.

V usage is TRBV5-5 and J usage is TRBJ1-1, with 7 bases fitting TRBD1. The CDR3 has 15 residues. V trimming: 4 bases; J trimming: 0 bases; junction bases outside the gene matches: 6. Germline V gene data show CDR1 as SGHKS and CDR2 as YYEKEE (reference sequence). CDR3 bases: TGTGCCAGCAGCGCCCGGGACAGCATGAACACTGAAGCTTTCTTT. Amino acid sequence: CASSARDSMNTEAFF.

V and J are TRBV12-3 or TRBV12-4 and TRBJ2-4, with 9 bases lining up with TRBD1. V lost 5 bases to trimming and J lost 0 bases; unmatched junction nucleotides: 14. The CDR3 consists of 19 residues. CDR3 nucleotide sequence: TGTGCCAGCAGTGACGCCGGGACAGGGCTAATAATAGCCAAAAACATTCAGTACTTC. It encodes CASSDAGTGLIIAKNIQYF.

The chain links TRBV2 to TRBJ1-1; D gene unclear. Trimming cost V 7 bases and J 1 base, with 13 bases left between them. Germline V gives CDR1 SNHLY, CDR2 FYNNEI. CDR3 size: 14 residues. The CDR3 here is CASTFSAGNTEAFF. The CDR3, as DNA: TGTGCCAGCACCTTTTCCGCGGGGAACACTGAAGCTTTCTTT.